These 16 T cell receptor beta chains came from one sample sequenced in a study of blood T cell repertoires in COVID-19 (dated by TCRdb to about 2020). Library prep was done by the immunoSEQ multiplex PCR assay. Entries here come from immuneACCESS through TCRdb and include only in-frame sequences with V and J called. Some clones fail to appear in such tables; in the studies checked, an unresolved V gene covers under half of the shortfall, and the cause of the remainder is unknown. The sample includes 130,000 or so clones, with approximately 74% observed a single time. In total, the top ten clones hold less than 2.5% of the sample. Sequenced sample: peripheral blood. Receptor source: a woman between 70 and 85 years old with acute or convalescent COVID-19.

The CDR3 region is CASSRSGGVNTGELFF. The CDR3 coding sequence is TGTGCCAGCAGCAGAAGCGGGGGGGTTAACACCGGGGAGCTGTTTTTT. This rearrangement joins TRBV27 to TRBJ2-2; TRBD2 matches 10 bases. Per the germline V gene, CDR1 is MNHEY and CDR2 is SMNVEV (reference sequence). After removal of 6 bases from V and 2 bases from J, the junction contained 6 bases not matched to a gene. CDR3 length: 16 residues.

The chain recombines TRBV27 with TRBJ1-6, with D maybe TRBD1 (5 bases). The CDR3 spans 13 residues. Trimming cost V 6 bases and J 6 bases, with 9 bases left between them. The germline CDR1 and CDR2 sequences are MNHEY and SMNVEV (reference sequence). The CDR3: CASRGLSNSPLHF. The CDR3 DNA sequence: TGTGCCAGCAGGGGGCTTAGTAATTCACCCCTCCACTTT.

As DNA, the CDR3 is TGTGCCAGCAGTCTTATTCCTAGCAGAAATGAGCAGTTCTTC. Protein: CASSLIPSRNEQFF. The chain has TRBV27 and TRBJ2-1; tentatively, D is TRBD2 (5 bases). CDR1 is MNHEY and CDR2 is SMNVEV in the germline V gene (reference sequence). CDR3 length equals 14 residues. V was clipped by 5 bases and J by 7 bases, with 15 bases between them.

This chain links TRBV3-1 (or the pseudogene TRBV3-2) with TRBJ1-4; no clear D gene. The CDR3 length is 11 residues. With 0 bases removed from V and 12 bases from J, the gap between germline ends came to 5 bases. Germline V gives CDR1 LGHDT, CDR2 YNNKEL (reference sequence). CDR3 coding DNA: TGTGCCAGCAGCCAAGAGGCGGAACTGTTTTTT. This codes for CASSQEAELFF.

The chain is built from TRBV7-3 and TRBJ2-1, with a weak D call TRBD1 (6 bases). V shed 5 bases and J shed 1 base, with 9 bases lying between them. The CDR3 extends over 14 amino acids. CDR1 and CDR2 from the germline V gene are SGHTA and FQGTGA. This CDR3 reads CASSAQGSYNEQFF. CDR3 in DNA: TGTGCCAGCAGCGCACAGGGATCCTACAATGAGCAGTTCTTC.

The rearrangement uses TRBV27 and TRBJ2-7; D is ambiguous. V was clipped by 0 bases and J by 7 bases, with 10 bases between them. Per the germline V gene, CDR1 is MNHEY and CDR2 is SMNVEV (reference sequence). The CDR3 is made up of 13 amino acids. CDR3 bases: TGTGCCAGCAGTTTATCTGAGGCTTGGGAGCAGTACTTC. Translating it yields CASSLSEAWEQYF.

This clone was seen a single time. The chain uses TRBV13 and TRBJ1-6; D gene unclear. V was cut by 4 bases and J by 0 bases, with 7 bases left in between. CDR1 PRHDT and CDR2 FYEKMQ come from the germline V gene (reference sequence). The CDR3 has 15 residues. The CDR3 DNA sequence: TGTGCCAGCAGCTCCGGGTCCTCCTATAATTCACCCCTCCACTTT. This encodes CASSSGSSYNSPLHF.

V and J are TRBV3-1 (or the pseudogene TRBV3-2) and TRBJ1-5; D remains ambiguous. V was shortened by 4 bases and J by 4 bases, with 8 bases between the two germline ends. This CDR3 has 13 amino acids. CDR1 is LGHDT, CDR2 YNNKEL, per germline (reference sequence). The CDR3: CASSPKWNQPQHF. The CDR3 nucleotides are TGTGCCAGCAGCCCTAAGTGGAATCAGCCCCAGCATTTT.

This clone was counted ten times or more. V usage is TRBV3-1 (or the pseudogene TRBV3-2) and J usage is TRBJ1-1; D is unclear. CDR3 length equals 13 residues. Germline V lookup: CDR1 LGHDT, CDR2 YNNKEL (reference sequence). Trimming removed 6 bases from V and 6 bases from J, with 14 bases in between. The CDR3 DNA is TGTGCCAGCAGTACTCGGGTCGCGCCTGAAGCTTTCTTT. The encoded protein is CASSTRVAPEAFF.

This chain links TRBV13 with TRBJ1-2, with 9 bases fitting TRBD1. CDR1 PRHDT and CDR2 FYEKMQ come from the germline V gene (reference sequence). The CDR3 is 16 amino acids. V dropped 2 bases and J dropped 4; count of bases not matched to a gene: 8. The CDR3 reads CASSLSDRGGRYGYTF. For the CDR3, the DNA is TGTGCCAGCAGCTTATCGGACAGGGGAGGACGCTATGGCTACACCTTC.

This clone occurred once. V and J are TRBV28 and TRBJ1-5, with TRBD1 as a possible D gene (5 bases). The CDR3 loop spans 13 amino acids. Trimming shortened V by 2 bases and J by 6 bases, and 8 bases separated the two germline ends. Germline assignment: CDR1 MDHEN and CDR2 SYDVKM. This CDR3 reads CASSLGAVQPQHF. CDR3 nucleotide sequence: TGTGCCAGCAGTTTAGGGGCGGTTCAGCCCCAGCATTTT.

CDR3 bases: TGTGCCAGCAGTGACAGTGGAGACTCTGGAAACACCATATATTTT. It is translated as CASSDSGDSGNTIYF. The chain uses TRBV25-1 and TRBJ1-3; D is undetermined. This CDR3 contains 15 residues. Trimming left V 3 bases short and J 0 bases short, with 9 bases between. Germline assignment: CDR1 MGHDK and CDR2 SYGVNS.

The V gene is TRBV6-6, the J gene TRBJ2-7; a weak D match, TRBD1 (5 bases). There are 12 residues in the CDR3. V lost 4 bases and J 5 bases, leaving 9 bases between the germline ends. Germline lookup yields CDR1 MNHNY and CDR2 SVGAGI (reference sequence). Here the CDR3 DNA reads TGTGCCAGCAGTTTACGGACAAACGAGCAGTACTTC. Amino acid sequence: CASSLRTNEQYF.

The genes are TRBV11-3 and TRBJ2-7; possibly TRBD2 for D (5 bases). V gave up 4 bases and J gave up 6 bases, with 10 bases separating them. CDR1 is SGHNT, CDR2 YENEEA, per germline. The CDR3 is 12 amino acids. The chain's CDR3 is CASSSGLGEQYF. In DNA, the CDR3 is TGTGCCAGCAGCTCAGGACTGGGCGAGCAGTACTTC.

This clone has a single count. Being one base from a much bigger clone, this may be a read error. The CDR3 reads CASSPAGGYGYTF. The CDR3 DNA follows: TGTGCCAGCAGCCCCGCAGGGGGGTATGGCTACACCTTC. This chain connects TRBV9 to TRBJ1-2; 7 nucleotides agree with TRBD1. Unmatched junction bases numbered 5, after V lost 4 bases and J lost 5 bases. Germline V gene sequence: CDR1 SGDLS, CDR2 YYNGEE. The CDR3 is 13 amino acids.

The CDR3 sequence is CASSFWGPDTQYF. The CDR3 DNA reads as TGTGCCAGCAGCTTTTGGGGGCCGGATACGCAGTATTTT. The J gene is TRBJ2-3, the V gene TRBV5-6, with D possibly TRBD1 on 6 matching bases. The CDR3 consists of 13 residues. CDR1 is SGHDT, CDR2 YYEEEE, per germline. V gave up 2 bases and J gave up 6 bases, with 10 bases separating them.